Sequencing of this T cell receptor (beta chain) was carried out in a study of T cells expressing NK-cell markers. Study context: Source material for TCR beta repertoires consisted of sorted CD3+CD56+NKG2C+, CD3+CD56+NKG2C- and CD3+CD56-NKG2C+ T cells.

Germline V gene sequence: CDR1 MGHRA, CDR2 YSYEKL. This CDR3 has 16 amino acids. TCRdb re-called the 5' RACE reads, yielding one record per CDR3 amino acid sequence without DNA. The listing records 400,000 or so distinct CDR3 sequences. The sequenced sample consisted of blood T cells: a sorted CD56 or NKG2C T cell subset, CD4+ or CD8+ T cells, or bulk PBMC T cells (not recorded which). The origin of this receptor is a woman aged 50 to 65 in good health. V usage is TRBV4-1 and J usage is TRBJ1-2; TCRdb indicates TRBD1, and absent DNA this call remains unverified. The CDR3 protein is CASSQDRAGPGSGYTF.